Detailed here is one T cell receptor beta chain. This clone was observed once. Its antigen is currently not known. No base quality information exists; no much larger clone differs at one position. These data originate in a study of T cell changes during pregnancy in multiple sclerosis (dated by TCRdb to the late 2010s). A note on the overall study: In women with multiple sclerosis, the researchers looked at how the T cell repertoire shifted as pregnancy progressed.

CDR1 MGHRA and CDR2 YSYEKL were looked up in the germline V gene. V is cut back by 4 bases and J by 7 bases, with 7 bases in the junction unmatched. There are 15 amino acids in the CDR3, from cysteine to phenylalanine inclusive. Left in the record is the CDR3 DNA by itself, 45 bases read in frame from the first base. Library preparation was by the immunoSEQ multiplex PCR assay. Here the immuneACCESS table is served through TCRdb, limited to in-frame sequences with V and J called. Missing clones are a known gap in these copies; in checked studies unresolved V genes cover under half, and the rest lacks a known reason. This sample holds approximately 88,000 clones; about 94% were observed only once. Approximately 0.8% of the sample lies in the top ten.

The sequencing used peripheral blood, collected in the third trimester of pregnancy. The receptor comes from a female donor with multiple sclerosis, enrolled in a pregnancy study. This receptor chain uses TRBV4-1 and TRBJ2-2; 9 central bases correspond to TRBD1. The nucleotide sequence reads as follows: TGCGCCAGCAGCCCGGGACAGGGAGGGAACGGGGAGCTGTTTTTT. It specifies CASSPGQGGNGELFF.